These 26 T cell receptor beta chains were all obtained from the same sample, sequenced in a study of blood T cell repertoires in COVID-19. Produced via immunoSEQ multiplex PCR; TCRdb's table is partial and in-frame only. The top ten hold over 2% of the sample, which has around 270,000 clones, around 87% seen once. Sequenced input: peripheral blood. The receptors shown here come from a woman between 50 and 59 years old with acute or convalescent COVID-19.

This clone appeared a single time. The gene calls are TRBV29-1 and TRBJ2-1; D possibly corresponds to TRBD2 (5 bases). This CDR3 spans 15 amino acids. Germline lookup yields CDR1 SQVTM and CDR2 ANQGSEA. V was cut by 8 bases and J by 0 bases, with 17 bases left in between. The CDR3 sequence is CSIPKRRSSYNEQFF. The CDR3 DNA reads TGCAGCATACCAAAGCGGCGAAGCTCCTACAATGAGCAGTTCTTC.

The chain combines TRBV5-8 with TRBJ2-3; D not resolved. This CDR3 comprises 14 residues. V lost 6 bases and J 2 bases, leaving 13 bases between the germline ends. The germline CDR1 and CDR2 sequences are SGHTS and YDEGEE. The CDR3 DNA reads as TGTGCCAGCACGCAAAGACTTTACACAGATACGCAGTATTTT. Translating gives CASTQRLYTDTQYF.

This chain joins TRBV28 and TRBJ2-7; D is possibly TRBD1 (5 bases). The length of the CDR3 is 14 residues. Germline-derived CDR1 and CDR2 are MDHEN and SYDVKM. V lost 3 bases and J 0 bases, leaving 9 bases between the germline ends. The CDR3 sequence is CASSFTTVSYEQYF. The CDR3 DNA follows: TGTGCCAGCAGTTTCACGACAGTCTCCTACGAGCAGTACTTC.

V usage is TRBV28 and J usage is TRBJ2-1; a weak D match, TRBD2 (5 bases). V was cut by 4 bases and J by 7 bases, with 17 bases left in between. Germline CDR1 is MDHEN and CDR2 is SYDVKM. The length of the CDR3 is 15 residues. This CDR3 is CASSSPGLVGNEQFF. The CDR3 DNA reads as TGTGCCAGCAGTTCACCCGGACTGGTGGGTAATGAGCAGTTCTTC.

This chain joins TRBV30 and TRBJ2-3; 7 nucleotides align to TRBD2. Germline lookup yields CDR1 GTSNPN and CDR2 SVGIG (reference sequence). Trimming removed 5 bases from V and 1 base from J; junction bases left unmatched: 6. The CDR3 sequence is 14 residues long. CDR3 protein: CAWDGGRGTDTQYF. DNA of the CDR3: TGTGCCTGGGATGGGGGGAGGGGCACAGATACGCAGTATTTT.

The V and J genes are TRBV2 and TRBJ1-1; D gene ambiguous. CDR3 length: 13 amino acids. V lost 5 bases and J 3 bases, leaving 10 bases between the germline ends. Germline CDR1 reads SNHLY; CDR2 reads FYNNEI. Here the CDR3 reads CASSPFGDTEAFF. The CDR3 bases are TGTGCCAGCAGTCCGTTCGGGGACACTGAAGCTTTCTTT.

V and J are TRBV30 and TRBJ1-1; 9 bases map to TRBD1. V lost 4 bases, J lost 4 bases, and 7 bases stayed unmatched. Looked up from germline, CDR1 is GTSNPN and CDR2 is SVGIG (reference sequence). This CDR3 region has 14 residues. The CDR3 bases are TGTGCCTGGAAAACAGGGGGCTCCATCACTGAAGCTTTCTTT. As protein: CAWKTGGSITEAFF. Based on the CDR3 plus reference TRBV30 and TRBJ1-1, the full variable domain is SQTIHQWPATLVQPVGSPLSLECTVEGTSNPNLYWYRQAAGRGLQLLFYSVGIGQISSEVPQNLSASRPQDRQFILSSKKLLLSDSGFYLCAWKTGGSITEAFFGQGTRLTVV.

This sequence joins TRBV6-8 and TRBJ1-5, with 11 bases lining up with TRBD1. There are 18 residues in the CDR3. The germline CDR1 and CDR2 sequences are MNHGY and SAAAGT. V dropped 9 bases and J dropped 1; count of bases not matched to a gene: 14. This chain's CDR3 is CARIGQGAKVESNQPQHF. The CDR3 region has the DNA TGTGCCAGGATTGGACAGGGGGCTAAAGTTGAAAGCAATCAGCCCCAGCATTTT.

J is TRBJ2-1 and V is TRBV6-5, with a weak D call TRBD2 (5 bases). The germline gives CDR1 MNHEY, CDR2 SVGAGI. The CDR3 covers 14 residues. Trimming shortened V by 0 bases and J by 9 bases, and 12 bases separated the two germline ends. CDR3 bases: TGTGCCAGCAGTTACTCTACGGGCGGGCGTGAGCAGTTCTTC. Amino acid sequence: CASSYSTGGREQFF.

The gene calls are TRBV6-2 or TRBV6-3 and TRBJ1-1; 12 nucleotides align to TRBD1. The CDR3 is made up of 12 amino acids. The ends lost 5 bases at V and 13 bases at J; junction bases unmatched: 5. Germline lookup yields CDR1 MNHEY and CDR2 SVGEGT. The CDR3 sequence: CASSDGTGGDFF. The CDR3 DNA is TGTGCCAGCAGTGACGGGACAGGGGGCGATTTCTTT.

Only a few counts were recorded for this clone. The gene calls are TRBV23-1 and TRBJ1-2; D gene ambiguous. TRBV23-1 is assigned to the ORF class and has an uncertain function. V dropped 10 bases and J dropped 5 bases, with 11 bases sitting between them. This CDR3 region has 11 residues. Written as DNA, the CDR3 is TGCGCCACCCCCGAGCCTTATGGCTACACCTTC. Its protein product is CATPEPYGYTF.

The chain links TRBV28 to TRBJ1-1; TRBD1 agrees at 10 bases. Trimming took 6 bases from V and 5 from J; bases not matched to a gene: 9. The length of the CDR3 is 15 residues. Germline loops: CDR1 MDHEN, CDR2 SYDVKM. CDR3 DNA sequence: TGTGCCAGCAGGGTACTTGACAGGGGGCTTACTGAAGCTTTCTTT. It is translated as CASRVLDRGLTEAFF.

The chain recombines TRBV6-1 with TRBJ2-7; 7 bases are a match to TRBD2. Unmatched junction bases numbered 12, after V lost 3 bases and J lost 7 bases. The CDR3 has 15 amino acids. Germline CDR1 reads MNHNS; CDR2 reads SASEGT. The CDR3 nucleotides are TGTGCCAGCAGTGAGACTAGCCGGGGCTACTTTGAGCAGTACTTC. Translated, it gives CASSETSRGYFEQYF.

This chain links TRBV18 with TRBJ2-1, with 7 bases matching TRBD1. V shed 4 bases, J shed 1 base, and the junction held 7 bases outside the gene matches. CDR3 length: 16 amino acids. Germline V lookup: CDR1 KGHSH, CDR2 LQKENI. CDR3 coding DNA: TGTGCCAGCTCACACAGGGGCCGGTGGTCCTACAATGAGCAGTTCTTC. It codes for CASSHRGRWSYNEQFF.

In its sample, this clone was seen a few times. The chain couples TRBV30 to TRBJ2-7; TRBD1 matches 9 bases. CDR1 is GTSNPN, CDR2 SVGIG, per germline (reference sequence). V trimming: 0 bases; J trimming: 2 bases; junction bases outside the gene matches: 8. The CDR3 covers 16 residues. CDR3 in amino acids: CAWSVLTGGRPYEQYF. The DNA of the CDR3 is TGTGCCTGGAGTGTACTTACAGGGGGCCGGCCCTACGAGCAGTACTTC.

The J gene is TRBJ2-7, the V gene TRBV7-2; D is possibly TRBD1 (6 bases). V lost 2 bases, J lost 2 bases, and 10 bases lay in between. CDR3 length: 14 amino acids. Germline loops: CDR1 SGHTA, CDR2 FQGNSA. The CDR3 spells CASSLRTAPYEQYF. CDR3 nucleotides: TGTGCCAGCAGCTTACGGACAGCTCCCTACGAGCAGTACTTC.

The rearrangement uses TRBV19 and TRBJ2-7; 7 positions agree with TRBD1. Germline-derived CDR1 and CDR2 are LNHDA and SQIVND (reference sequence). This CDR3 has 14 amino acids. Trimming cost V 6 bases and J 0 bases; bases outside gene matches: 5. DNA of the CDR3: TGTGCCAGTAGGAAGACAGGGCTCTCCTACGAGCAGTACTTC. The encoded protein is CASRKTGLSYEQYF.

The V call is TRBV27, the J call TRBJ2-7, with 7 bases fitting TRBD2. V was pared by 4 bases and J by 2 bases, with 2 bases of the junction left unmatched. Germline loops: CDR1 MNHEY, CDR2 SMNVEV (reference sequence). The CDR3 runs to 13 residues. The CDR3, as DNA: TGTGCCAGCAGTTACACTAGCGCCTACGAGCAGTACTTC. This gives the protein CASSYTSAYEQYF.

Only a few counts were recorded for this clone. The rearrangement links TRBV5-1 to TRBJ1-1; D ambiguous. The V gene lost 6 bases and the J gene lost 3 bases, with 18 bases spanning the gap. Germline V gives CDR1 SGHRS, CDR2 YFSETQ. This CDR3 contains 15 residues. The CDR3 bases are TGCGCCAGCAAGGTCCTCCCGGCAGAGGACACTGAAGCTTTCTTT. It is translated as CASKVLPAEDTEAFF.

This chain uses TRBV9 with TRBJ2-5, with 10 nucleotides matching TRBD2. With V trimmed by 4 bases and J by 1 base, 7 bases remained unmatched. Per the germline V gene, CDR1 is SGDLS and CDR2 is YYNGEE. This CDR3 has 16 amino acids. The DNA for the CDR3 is TGTGCCAGCAGCCCTCGGGTAGCGGGAGGCCAAGAGACCCAGTACTTC. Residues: CASSPRVAGGQETQYF.

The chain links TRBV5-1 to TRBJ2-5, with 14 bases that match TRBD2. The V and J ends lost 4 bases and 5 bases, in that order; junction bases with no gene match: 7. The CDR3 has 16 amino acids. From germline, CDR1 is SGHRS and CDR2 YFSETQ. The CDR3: CASSPGLAGAVETQYF. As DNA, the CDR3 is TGCGCCAGCAGCCCGGGACTAGCGGGAGCGGTTGAGACCCAGTACTTC.

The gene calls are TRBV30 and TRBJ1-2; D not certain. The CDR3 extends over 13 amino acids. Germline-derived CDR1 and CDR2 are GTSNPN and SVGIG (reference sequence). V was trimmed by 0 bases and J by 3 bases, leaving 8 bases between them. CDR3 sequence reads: CAWSVGIYYGYTF. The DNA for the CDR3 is TGTGCCTGGAGTGTTGGCATTTACTATGGCTACACCTTC.

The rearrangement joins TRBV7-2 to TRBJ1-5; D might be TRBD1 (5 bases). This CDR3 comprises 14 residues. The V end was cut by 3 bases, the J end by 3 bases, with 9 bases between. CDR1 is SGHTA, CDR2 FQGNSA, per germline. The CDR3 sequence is CASSLGLNNQPQHF. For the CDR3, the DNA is TGTGCCAGCAGCTTGGGGCTTAACAATCAGCCCCAGCATTTT.

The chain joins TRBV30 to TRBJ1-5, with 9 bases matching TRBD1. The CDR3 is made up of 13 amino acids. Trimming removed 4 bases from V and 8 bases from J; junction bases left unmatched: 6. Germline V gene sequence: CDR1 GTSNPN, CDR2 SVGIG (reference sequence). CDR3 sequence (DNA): TGTGCCTGGAAAACAGGGGGCAGCGAGCCCCAGCATTTT. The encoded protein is CAWKTGGSEPQHF.

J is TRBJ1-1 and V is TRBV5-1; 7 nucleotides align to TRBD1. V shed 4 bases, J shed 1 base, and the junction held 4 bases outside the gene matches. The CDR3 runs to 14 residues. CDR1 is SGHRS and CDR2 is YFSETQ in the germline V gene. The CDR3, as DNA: TGCGCCAGCAGCACGGGACAGCAGAACACTGAAGCTTTCTTT. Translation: CASSTGQQNTEAFF.

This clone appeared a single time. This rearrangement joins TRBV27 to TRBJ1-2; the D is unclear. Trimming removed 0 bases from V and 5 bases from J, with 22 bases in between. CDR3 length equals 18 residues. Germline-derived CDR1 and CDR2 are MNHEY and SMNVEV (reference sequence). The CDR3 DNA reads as TGTGCCAGCAGTTTATCGATCTGGGGAGGACGTTTTGGTTATGGCTACACCTTC. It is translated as CASSLSIWGGRFGYGYTF.